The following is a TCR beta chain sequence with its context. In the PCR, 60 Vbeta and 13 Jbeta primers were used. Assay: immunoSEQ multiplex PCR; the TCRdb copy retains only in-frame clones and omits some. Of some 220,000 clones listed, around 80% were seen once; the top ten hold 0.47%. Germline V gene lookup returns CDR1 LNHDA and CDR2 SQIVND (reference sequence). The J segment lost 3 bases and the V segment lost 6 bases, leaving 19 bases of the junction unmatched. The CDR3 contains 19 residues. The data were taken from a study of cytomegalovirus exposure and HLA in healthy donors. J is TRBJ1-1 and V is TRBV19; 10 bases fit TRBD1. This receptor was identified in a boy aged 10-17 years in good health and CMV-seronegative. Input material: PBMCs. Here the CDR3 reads CASRLSTGGGYWGDTEAFF. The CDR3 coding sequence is TGTGCCAGTAGACTGTCGACAGGGGGCGGCTATTGGGGGGACACTGAAGCTTTCTTT.